One and the same sample provided the 26 T cell receptor beta chains below, sequenced in a study of CD8+ T cells in alopecia areata. Treatment in this sample: oral pan-JAK inhibitor, 5-10 mg twice daily. Extraction and reverse transcription of RNA yielded cDNA as the sequencing template. Using immunoSEQ multiplex PCR, the repertoire was profiled, and TCRdb retains in-frame clones only, with some absent. The sample holds roughly 190,000 clones, about 65% seen once. Sequencing used CD4+ T cells sorted from blood, obtained around week 50, from a patient treated with tofacitinib. These receptors came from a human donor with alopecia areata.

The chain joins TRBV30 to TRBJ1-4, with 10 nucleotides matching TRBD1. Germline lookup yields CDR1 GTSNPN and CDR2 SVGIG (reference sequence). Losses at the gene ends were 2 bases for V and 5 bases for J; bases not matched to a gene: 2. This CDR3 comprises 14 residues. The CDR3 bases are TGTGCCTGGAGTTCGGGACAGGGGAATGAAAAACTGTTTTTT. It yields the protein CAWSSGQGNEKLFF.

A remark on this clone: At the DNA level, this CDR3 is encoded by other sequences in the same sample as well. This chain links TRBV30 with TRBJ1-4, with no clear D. The CDR3 spans 14 residues. Germline loops: CDR1 GTSNPN, CDR2 SVGIG (reference sequence). Deletions cut 3 bases from V and 0 bases from J, with 8 bases between. CDR3 DNA: TGTGCCTGGAGCGGGCAGGCAACTAATGAAAAACTGTTTTTT. Amino acid sequence: CAWSGQATNEKLFF.

A single count supports this clone. In DNA, the CDR3 is TGTGCCAGCAGCCCAAAGGGGGCTGGTCAGCCCCAGCATTTT. Translated: CASSPKGAGQPQHF. This sequence joins TRBV7-2 and TRBJ1-5; TRBD1 agrees at 7 bases. There are 14 residues in the CDR3. The germline CDR1 and CDR2 sequences are SGHTA and FQGNSA. V shed 5 bases and J 6 bases; nucleotides not matched to a gene: 7.

This rearrangement joins TRBV29-1 to TRBJ1-2, with 8 bases identical to TRBD1. V shed 6 bases and J 8 bases; nucleotides not matched to a gene: 5. This CDR3 has 11 residues. Germline CDR1 and CDR2: SQVTM and ANQGSEA. In DNA form, the CDR3 reads TGCAGCGTCGGAGACAGGGGAGGCTACACCTTC. It is translated as CSVGDRGGYTF.

This rearrangement joins TRBV5-1 to TRBJ2-1; 15 bases match TRBD2. Germline CDR1 reads SGHRS; CDR2 reads YFSETQ. CDR3 length equals 18 residues. With V trimmed by 5 bases and J by 6 bases, 12 bases remained unmatched. The CDR3 spells CASRISGTSGGQGNEQFF. The CDR3 DNA reads TGCGCCAGCAGAATTTCCGGGACTAGCGGGGGGCAAGGCAATGAGCAGTTCTTC.

The chain employs TRBV9 and TRBJ1-6; D might be TRBD1 (6 bases). The CDR3 contains 14 residues. Trimming took 3 bases from V and 8 from J, leaving 12 bases between them. Germline V gene lookup returns CDR1 SGDLS and CDR2 YYNGEE. The chain's CDR3 is CASSAGPGDSPLHF. The CDR3 nucleotides are TGTGCCAGCAGCGCCGGGCCAGGGGATTCACCCCTCCACTTT.

This rearrangement joins TRBV20-1 to TRBJ1-2; 9 bases fit TRBD1. This CDR3 is 11 amino acids long. The V segment lost 7 bases and the J segment 7 bases; nucleotides outside the gene matches: 4. CDR1 and CDR2 from the germline V gene are DFQATT and SNEGSKA (reference sequence). CDR3 in amino acids: CSVQGAVGYTF. The CDR3 bases are TGCAGTGTACAGGGGGCGGTTGGCTACACCTTC.

The chain is built from TRBV7-2 and TRBJ1-2, with 8 bases fitting TRBD1. V shed 5 bases, J shed 8 bases, and the junction held 7 bases outside the gene matches. The CDR3 totals 13 residues. Germline CDR1 and CDR2: SGHTA and FQGNSA. The DNA for the CDR3 is TGTGCCAGCAGCGAACGGACAGGGACAGGCTACACCTTC. Amino acid sequence: CASSERTGTGYTF.

The CDR3 spells CAWRQTNEQFF. The CDR3 nucleotides read TGTGCCTGGAGGCAGACCAATGAGCAGTTCTTC. The rearrangement uses TRBV30 and TRBJ2-1; D not certain. CDR3 length: 11 residues. V was shortened by 3 bases and J by 6 bases, with 6 bases between the two germline ends. Per germline, CDR1 GTSNPN and CDR2 SVGIG (reference sequence).

The chain couples TRBV29-1 to TRBJ2-6; 8 bases match TRBD1. Germline values: CDR1 SQVTM, CDR2 ANQGSEA. The V and J ends lost 5 bases and 1 base, in that order; junction bases with no gene match: 7. The CDR3 consists of 16 residues. The CDR3 DNA sequence: TGCAGCGTTCCTAGTACAGGGGGTTCTGGGGCCAACGTCCTGACTTTC. It codes for CSVPSTGGSGANVLTF.

Concerning this clone: In the same sample, other DNA sequences code for this CDR3. The V call is TRBV15, the J call TRBJ2-5, with a possible D match to TRBD2 (5 bases). The ends were cut back, 3 bases at V and 4 bases at J, with 9 bases in the middle. CDR1 and CDR2 from the germline V gene are LNHNV and YYDKDF (reference sequence). This CDR3 spans 13 amino acids. CDR3 nucleotide sequence: TGTGCCACCAGCAGGGGAAGCGGAGAGACCCAGTACTTC. Its protein product is CATSRGSGETQYF.

Concerning this clone: The junction does not match germline at one end; this may be a read error. The chain uses TRBV7-2 and TRBJ2-5; 7 bases are a match to TRBD1. The germline V gene encodes CDR1 SGHTA and CDR2 FQGNSA. The CDR3 spans 16 residues. In DNA, the CDR3 is TGCGCCAGCAGCCCAGTAAGGGGGACAGTACAAGAGACCCAGTACTTC. Translating gives CASSPVRGTVQETQYF.

V gene TRBV30 combines with J gene TRBJ1-2; D is uncertain. The CDR3 length is 13 residues. The ends were cut back, 7 bases at V and 0 bases at J, with 12 bases in the middle. Germline V gives CDR1 GTSNPN, CDR2 SVGIG (reference sequence). The CDR3 nucleotides read TGTGCCTTCGGTGAGGTTCCTAACTATGGCTACACCTTC. It encodes CAFGEVPNYGYTF. Together with reference TRBV30 and TRBJ1-2, the CDR3 gives the full variable domain: SQTIHQWPATLVQPVGSPLSLECTVEGTSNPNLYWYRQAAGRGLQLLFYSVGIGQISSEVPQNLSASRPQDRQFILSSKKLLLSDSGFYLCAFGEVPNYGYTFGSGTRLTVV.

The chain is built from TRBV18 and TRBJ2-5; D uncertain. CDR3 length: 14 amino acids. CDR1 KGHSH and CDR2 LQKENI come from the germline V gene. Trimming took 3 bases from V and 5 from J, leaving 13 bases between them. The CDR3 reads CASSPGLTGETQYF. The DNA for the CDR3 is TGTGCCAGCTCACCCGGTTTGACCGGCGAGACCCAGTACTTC.

This chain links TRBV7-8 with TRBJ2-7; tentative D call: TRBD1 (6 bases). Germline CDR1 is SGHVS and CDR2 is FQNEAQ. Between the trimmed V and J ends, which lost 2 bases and 6 bases, there was a span of 11 bases. CDR3 size: 13 residues. The CDR3 DNA reads TGTGCCAGCAGCTTACCGGACAGCGGCGAGCAGTACTTC. Protein sequence: CASSLPDSGEQYF. Variable domain in full (rest from reference TRBV7-8 and TRBJ2-7): GAGVSQSPRYKVAKRGQDVALRCDPISGHVSLFWYQQALGQGPEFLTYFQNEAQLDKSGLPSDRFFAERPEGSVSTLKIQRTQQEDSAVYLCASSLPDSGEQYFGPGTRLTVT.

This clone appeared once. The V call is TRBV29-1, the J call TRBJ1-2; 10 bases match TRBD1. The germline CDR1 and CDR2 sequences are SQVTM and ANQGSEA. Germline trimming cut 6 bases from V and 5 bases from J; bases unmatched to any gene: 9. The CDR3 sequence is 14 residues long. This chain's CDR3 is CSVHRDRGPYGYTF. Here the CDR3 DNA reads TGCAGCGTCCACCGGGACAGGGGCCCTTATGGCTACACCTTC.

The genes are TRBV20-1 and TRBJ2-3, with D uncertain. V was shortened by 6 bases and J by 9 bases, with 10 bases between the two germline ends. The CDR3 is made up of 10 amino acids. CDR1 and CDR2 from the germline V gene are DFQATT and SNEGSKA (reference sequence). CDR3: CSATHRTQYF. Here the CDR3 DNA reads TGCAGTGCCACCCACCGAACGCAGTATTTT.

This chain links TRBV27 with TRBJ2-5; a possible D gene is TRBD2 (7 bases). The V end lost 7 bases, the J end lost 6 bases, and 15 bases lay between the germline ends. CDR3 length: 13 residues. CDR1 MNHEY and CDR2 SMNVEV come from the germline V gene (reference sequence). In nucleotides, the CDR3 is TGTGCCAGCAAACGGGGGCGGGGGAAGACCCAGTACTTC. Translating it yields CASKRGRGKTQYF.

In nucleotides, the CDR3 is TGTGCCAGCACCACAGGGGGCGATGAGCAGTTCTTC. Translating it yields CASTTGGDEQFF. V and J are TRBV2 and TRBJ2-1; TRBD1 agrees at 9 bases. Germline loops: CDR1 SNHLY, CDR2 FYNNEI. V dropped 7 bases and J dropped 8; count of bases not matched to a gene: 3. The CDR3 is made up of 12 amino acids.

The CDR3 DNA follows: TGTGCCAGCAGCCAATCCCCGCTAGCGGGGGACCCCACAGATACGCAGTATTTT. Translated: CASSQSPLAGDPTDTQYF. This chain connects TRBV16 to TRBJ2-3; 10 positions agree with TRBD2. This CDR3 has 18 residues. V lost 0 bases, J lost 2 bases, and 8 bases stayed unmatched. Germline loops: CDR1 KGHSY, CDR2 FQNENV.

This clone was seen once. The rearrangement joins TRBV5-1 to TRBJ2-3; TRBD1 or TRBD2 may be the D gene (5 bases each). V gave up 2 bases and J gave up 5 bases, with 9 bases separating them. CDR1 is SGHRS and CDR2 is YFSETQ in the germline V gene. This CDR3 contains 13 residues. The CDR3 DNA sequence: TGCGCCAGCAGCTTTGTGAGGGGAGATACGCAGTATTTT. It is translated as CASSFVRGDTQYF.

V is TRBV29-1 and J is TRBJ1-2; 9 bases agree with TRBD1. This CDR3 comprises 13 residues. V lost 4 bases, J lost 2 bases, and 2 bases stayed unmatched. Germline V lookup: CDR1 SQVTM, CDR2 ANQGSEA. The CDR3 bases are TGCAGCGTTGTAGGACAGGGGAACTATGGCTACACCTTC. Translated, it gives CSVVGQGNYGYTF.

J is TRBJ1-4 and V is TRBV5-6; the D is unclear. The CDR3 is 12 amino acids. V lost 4 bases to trimming and J lost 6 bases, with 7 bases between them. Germline assignment: CDR1 SGHDT and CDR2 YYEEEE. The CDR3 region has the DNA TGTGCCAGCAGCGTAGCAGATGAAAAACTGTTTTTT. It specifies CASSVADEKLFF. The variable domain in full, with the rest retrieved from reference TRBV5-6 and TRBJ1-4, is DAGVTQSPTHLIKTRGQQVTLRCSPKSGHDTVSWYQQALGQGPQFIFQYYEEEERQRGNFPDRFSGHQFPNYSSELNVNALLLGDSALYLCASSVADEKLFFGSGTQLSVL.

The chain combines TRBV2 with TRBJ1-5; 7 nucleotides line up with TRBD1. The germline V gene has CDR1 SNHLY and CDR2 FYNNEI. The trim removed 6 bases at V and 11 bases at J, leaving 4 bases unmatched. This CDR3 spans 11 amino acids. The CDR3: CASSQGGAQHF. Here the CDR3 DNA reads TGTGCCAGCAGCCAGGGGGGAGCCCAGCATTTT.

In this sample, this clone turned up a few times. The V call is TRBV14, the J call TRBJ2-1; no definite D call. Germline-derived CDR1 and CDR2 are SGHDN and FVKESK. V shed 4 bases and J shed 7 bases, with 23 bases lying between them. This CDR3 is 17 amino acids long. As DNA, the CDR3 is TGTGCCAGCAGCCTCAGACAACCCCCTTTTTATCGGAATGAGCAGTTCTTC. Translated, it gives CASSLRQPPFYRNEQFF.

This chain joins TRBV7-3 and TRBJ2-2; D call uncertain. The V end was cut by 5 bases, the J end by 1 base, with 5 bases between. This CDR3 has 13 amino acids. The V gene's germline CDR1 is SGHTA and CDR2 FQGTGA. The CDR3 bases are TGTGCCAGCAGCATCGAGAACACCGGGGAGCTGTTTTTT. This encodes CASSIENTGELFF. The complete variable domain, with remaining parts taken from reference TRBV7-3 and TRBJ2-2, reads GAGVSQTPSNKVTEKGKYVELRCDPISGHTALYWYRQSLGQGPEFLIYFQGTGAADDSGLPNDRFFAVRPEGSVSTLKIQRTERGDSAVYLCASSIENTGELFFGEGSRLTVL.